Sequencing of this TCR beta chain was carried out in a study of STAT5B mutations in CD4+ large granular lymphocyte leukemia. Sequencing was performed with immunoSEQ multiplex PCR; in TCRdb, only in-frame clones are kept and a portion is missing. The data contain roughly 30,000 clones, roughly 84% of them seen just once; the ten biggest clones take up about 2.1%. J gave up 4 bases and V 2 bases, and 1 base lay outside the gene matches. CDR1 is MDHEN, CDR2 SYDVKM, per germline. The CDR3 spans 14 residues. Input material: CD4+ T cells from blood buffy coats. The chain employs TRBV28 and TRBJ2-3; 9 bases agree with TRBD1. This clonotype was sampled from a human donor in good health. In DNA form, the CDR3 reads TGTGCCAGCAGTTTAGGGGACAGGGCAGATACGCAGTATTTT. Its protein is CASSLGDRADTQYF.